This T cell receptor (beta chain) was identified during a study of CD8+CD57+ T cells in acquired aplastic anemia. Genomic DNA constituted the template upon which TCR beta VDJ and CDR3 profiling was performed. TCRdb fed the reads into MiXCR, producing one record per CDR3 protein. The repertoire has 180,000 or so distinct CDR3 sequences, less than 65% of them found once; the top ten carry roughly 46%. The sequenced patients had an expansion of CD8+CD57+ cells seen by flow cytometry. Sequencing was carried out using sorted CD4+, CD8+, or CD8+CD57+ T cells (not recorded which) from PBMCs. The clonotype originates from a human donor with aplastic anemia.

The CDR3 is CASSLNLQPQHF. As DNA, the CDR3 is TGTGCCAGCAGCTTAAATCTCCAGCCCCAGCATTTT. J is TRBJ1-5 and V is TRBV7-3; D gene uncertain. The germline V and J ends were trimmed by 1 base and 7 bases, with 5 bases remaining between them. The CDR3 covers 12 residues. Germline V lookup: CDR1 SGHTA, CDR2 FQGTGA.